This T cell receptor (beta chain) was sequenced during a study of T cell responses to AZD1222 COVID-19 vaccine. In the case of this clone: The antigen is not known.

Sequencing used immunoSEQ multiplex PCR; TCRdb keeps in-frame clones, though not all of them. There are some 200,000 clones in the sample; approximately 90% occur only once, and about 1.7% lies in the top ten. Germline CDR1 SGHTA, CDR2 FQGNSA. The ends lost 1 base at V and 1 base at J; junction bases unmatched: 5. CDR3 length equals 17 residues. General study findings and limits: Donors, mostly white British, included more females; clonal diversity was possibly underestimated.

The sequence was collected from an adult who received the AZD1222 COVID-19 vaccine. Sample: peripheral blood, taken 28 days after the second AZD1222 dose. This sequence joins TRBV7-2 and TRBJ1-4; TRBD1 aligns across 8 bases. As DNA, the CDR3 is TGTGCCAGCAGCTTAGGGGCAGGGGGCCGAACTAATGAAAAACTGTTTTTT. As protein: CASSLGAGGRTNEKLFF.